One sample yielded the 24 T cell receptor beta chains listed below, sequenced in a study of radiotherapy plus CTLA-4 blockade in lung cancer. The assay was immunoSEQ multiplex PCR, and TCRdb's table has in-frame clones only and misses some. The data hold approximately 82,000 clones, with over 80% observed a single time. Source: peripheral blood, taken from a patient treated with radiotherapy plus ipilimumab. These receptors all come from a human donor with non-small cell lung cancer that progressed on radiotherapy plus ipilimumab.

CDR3 loop: CASKAKQGAIQPQHF. CDR3 in DNA: TGTGCCAGTAAGGCCAAACAGGGGGCGATTCAGCCCCAGCATTTT. The chain recombines TRBV19 with TRBJ1-5; 9 bases fit TRBD1. Trimming cost V 7 bases and J 6 bases; bases outside gene matches: 10. Germline CDR1 LNHDA, CDR2 SQIVND (reference sequence). This CDR3 is 15 amino acids long.

This clone has a single count. This chain joins TRBV7-8 and TRBJ2-5, with 14 bases matching TRBD2. Unmatched junction bases numbered 13, after V lost 5 bases and J lost 2 bases. CDR1 SGHVS and CDR2 FQNEAQ come from the germline V gene. The CDR3 extends over 19 amino acids. This CDR3 reads CASSARRTSGGWAQETQYF. The CDR3 DNA follows: TGTGCCAGCAGCGCCAGACGGACTAGCGGGGGGTGGGCACAAGAGACCCAGTACTTC.

J is TRBJ2-1 and V is TRBV27, with D unclear. Trimming stripped 1 base from V and 2 bases from J, with 6 bases between. Germline V gene sequence: CDR1 MNHEY, CDR2 SMNVEV (reference sequence). CDR3 length: 14 amino acids. CDR3 in amino acids: CASSLLTTYNEQFF. The CDR3 DNA follows: TGTGCCAGCAGTTTATTGACGACCTACAATGAGCAGTTCTTC.

The chain recombines TRBV7-8 with TRBJ2-2; D is unclear. Germline V CDR1 and CDR2: SGHVS, FQNEAQ. V was trimmed by 1 base and J by 4 bases, leaving 1 base between them. The CDR3 spans 12 residues. The chain's CDR3 is CASSLVTGELFF. DNA of the CDR3: TGTGCCAGCAGCTTAGTCACCGGGGAGCTGTTTTTT.

The chain joins TRBV5-4 to TRBJ1-1; 7 nucleotides agree with TRBD1. The junction had 2 bases not matched to a gene; V was cut back by 0 bases and J by 3 bases. The CDR3 is made up of 14 amino acids. Germline V gene data show CDR1 as SGHNT and CDR2 as YYREEE (reference sequence). DNA for the CDR3: TGTGCCAGCAGCTTGGCAGGGGGAGACACTGAAGCTTTCTTT. Translating gives CASSLAGGDTEAFF.

This chain joins TRBV4-1 and TRBJ2-5; the D is unclear. There are 14 residues in the CDR3. V was cut by 5 bases and J by 4 bases, with 14 bases left in between. Per germline, CDR1 MGHRA and CDR2 YSYEKL. The CDR3 sequence is CASSSGRPPETQYF. The CDR3 bases are TGCGCCAGCAGCTCCGGAAGGCCTCCAGAGACCCAGTACTTC.

The CDR3 region has the DNA TGCGCCAGCAGCCAAGATGGTCCGGGACTAGTCTCCTACGAGCAGTACTTC. This translates into CASSQDGPGLVSYEQYF. This chain joins TRBV4-3 and TRBJ2-7; 8 bases match TRBD2. J lost 0 bases, V lost 0 bases, and 7 bases had no gene match. CDR3 size: 17 residues. CDR1 and CDR2 (germline): LGHNA, YSLEER.

This clone was recorded once. The CDR3 region is CSVRNTMGYQETQYF. DNA for the CDR3: TGCAGCGTCCGAAATACCATGGGGTACCAAGAGACCCAGTACTTC. V and J are TRBV29-1 and TRBJ2-5; D call uncertain. V was clipped by 6 bases and J by 0 bases, with 17 bases between them. Per the germline V gene, CDR1 is SQVTM and CDR2 is ANQGSEA. The length of the CDR3 is 15 residues.

CDR3 in amino acids: CATKGRSVNEQFF. The CDR3 DNA sequence: TGTGCCACCAAAGGCCGGAGCGTTAATGAGCAGTTCTTC. This rearrangement joins TRBV28 to TRBJ2-1, with D uncertain. V lost 10 bases and J lost 7, with 17 bases in between. The CDR3 is made up of 13 amino acids. Per the germline V gene, CDR1 is MDHEN and CDR2 is SYDVKM.

In nucleotides, the CDR3 is TGCGCCAGCAGCCCATCCCCGTGGCAGCTCGTCATCTACGAGCAGTACTTC. It codes for CASSPSPWQLVIYEQYF. V usage is TRBV4-1 and J usage is TRBJ2-7; D call uncertain. This CDR3 contains 17 residues. V lost 4 bases, J lost 3 bases, and 22 bases lay in between. Germline CDR1 and CDR2: MGHRA and YSYEKL.

In its sample, this clone was seen once. This chain uses TRBV6-6 with TRBJ2-1; 8 bases line up with TRBD2. This CDR3 is built from 15 residues. The germline V gene has CDR1 MNHNY and CDR2 SVGAGI (reference sequence). The V gene end was trimmed by 6 bases and the J gene end by 8 bases; junction bases not matched to a gene: 12. The CDR3 reads CASRGLAGVVDEQFF. The CDR3 DNA is TGTGCCAGCAGGGGGCTAGCGGGTGTAGTTGATGAGCAGTTCTTC.

V is TRBV9 and J is TRBJ1-2; no reliable D call. The CDR3 covers 14 residues. With 0 bases removed from V and 8 bases from J, the gap between germline ends came to 14 bases. Germline V gives CDR1 SGDLS, CDR2 YYNGEE. CDR3 sequence reads: CASSVGITDRGYTF. DNA for the CDR3: TGTGCCAGCAGCGTAGGGATCACAGATCGAGGCTACACCTTC.

This chain connects TRBV15 to TRBJ2-5; a weak D match, TRBD2 (6 bases). With the DNA end fitting TRBJ2-7 better, the J assignment may be wrong. From germline, CDR1 is LNHNV and CDR2 YYDKDF (reference sequence). The CDR3 runs 14 residues. CDR3 amino acids: CATSRPGLLSEQYF. The DNA for the CDR3 is TGTGCCACCAGCAGACCGGGACTCCTTTCCGAGCAGTACTTC.

The chain is built from TRBV5-1 and TRBJ2-7; D is unresolved. The CDR3 is 13 amino acids. Trimming cost V 0 bases and J 2 bases, with 6 bases left between them. Germline loops: CDR1 SGHRS, CDR2 YFSETQ. CDR3 coding DNA: TGCGCCAGCAGCTTGGACACCACCTACGAGCAGTACTTC. Its protein product is CASSLDTTYEQYF.

This chain joins TRBV27 and TRBJ2-1, with no clear D. This CDR3 has 12 residues. The V end lost 5 bases, the J end lost 7 bases, and 9 bases lay between the germline ends. Per germline, CDR1 MNHEY and CDR2 SMNVEV (reference sequence). CDR3 nucleotides: TGTGCCAGCAGTGTCAGCAGGAATGAGCAGTTCTTC. Translating gives CASSVSRNEQFF.

With regard to this clone: Other DNA sequences in the same sample also yield this CDR3. This chain joins TRBV7-9 and TRBJ2-7; unclear D gene. The V and J ends lost 0 bases and 2 bases respectively, with 5 bases between them. CDR1 SEHNR and CDR2 FQNEAQ come from the germline V gene (reference sequence). The CDR3 runs to 13 residues. CDR3 in amino acids: CASSLAPTYEQYF. CDR3 bases: TGTGCCAGCAGCTTAGCCCCAACCTACGAGCAGTACTTC.

The gene calls are TRBV5-4 and TRBJ1-1; D is perhaps TRBD1 (6 bases). This CDR3 has 15 residues. Germline CDR1 SGHNT, CDR2 YYREEE (reference sequence). The V gene lost 4 bases and the J gene lost 5 bases, with 18 bases spanning the gap. CDR3 residues: CASSPDPGTSTEAFF. CDR3 nucleotide sequence: TGTGCCAGCAGCCCTGATCCCGGGACATCAACTGAAGCTTTCTTT. Full variable domain (missing parts from reference TRBV5-4 and TRBJ1-1): ETGVTQSPTHLIKTRGQQVTLRCSSQSGHNTVSWYQQALGQGPQFIFQYYREEENGRGNFPPRFSGLQFPNYSSELNVNALELDDSALYLCASSPDPGTSTEAFFGQGTRLTVV.

V and J are TRBV5-4 and TRBJ2-5; no clear D. The germline gives CDR1 SGHNT, CDR2 YYREEE (reference sequence). The CDR3 loop spans 12 amino acids. V shed 4 bases and J shed 6 bases, with 10 bases lying between them. The CDR3 DNA reads as TGTGCCAGCAGCATAGACCGAAAGACCCAGTACTTC. Translation gives CASSIDRKTQYF.

This clone has a handful of counts. The V call is TRBV5-1, the J call TRBJ2-7; 12 nucleotides line up with TRBD1. V trimming: 0 bases; J trimming: 4 bases; junction bases outside the gene matches: 2. The CDR3 consists of 15 residues. Per germline, CDR1 SGHRS and CDR2 YFSETQ. The chain's CDR3 is CASSLGDRGLYEQYF. As DNA, the CDR3 is TGCGCCAGCAGCTTGGGGGACAGGGGGCTATACGAGCAGTACTTC.

This clone occurred a few times. The chain combines TRBV7-9 with TRBJ1-2; D might be TRBD1 (5 bases). V lost 2 bases and J lost 9, with 16 bases in between. The CDR3 extends over 14 amino acids. The germline CDR1 and CDR2 sequences are SEHNR and FQNEAQ (reference sequence). The CDR3 DNA reads as TGTGCCAGCAGCTTATCTGGACAAGGGTCCCGCTACACCTTC. Translated: CASSLSGQGSRYTF.

This chain connects TRBV5-1 to TRBJ1-6; 9 nucleotides agree with TRBD1. CDR3 length: 15 residues. The V gene end was trimmed by 4 bases and the J gene end by 11 bases; junction bases not matched to a gene: 10. CDR1 SGHRS and CDR2 YFSETQ come from the germline V gene. The CDR3 coding sequence is TGCGCCAGCAGCCCGGCGGACAGGGGATGGACACCCCTCCACTTT. Residues: CASSPADRGWTPLHF.

This sequence joins TRBV18 and TRBJ2-2; weak D call: TRBD2 (6 bases). The CDR3 covers 15 residues. Germline V gene data show CDR1 as KGHSH and CDR2 as LQKENI. Trimming shortened V by 2 bases and J by 6 bases, and 13 bases separated the two germline ends. CDR3 in DNA: TGTGCCAGCTCACCAAACTCTCCGGGGGCCGGGGAGCTGTTTTTT. This encodes CASSPNSPGAGELFF.

This clone was counted only a few times. The V and J genes are TRBV6-1 and TRBJ1-3; D call uncertain. The ends were cut back, 0 bases at V and 0 bases at J, with 15 bases in the middle. Germline-derived CDR1 and CDR2 are MNHNS and SASEGT. The CDR3 is made up of 18 amino acids. The CDR3: CASSEALSWQSSGNTIYF. CDR3 in DNA: TGTGCCAGCAGTGAAGCGCTTAGTTGGCAGTCCTCTGGAAACACCATATATTTT.

This clone was detected once. The chain carries TRBV15 and TRBJ1-3; 7 bases agree with TRBD1. The V segment lost 3 bases and the J segment 2 bases; nucleotides outside the gene matches: 10. In germline, CDR1 is LNHNV, CDR2 YYDKDF (reference sequence). This CDR3 comprises 17 residues. CDR3 sequence reads: CATSSTPGGWTGNTIYF. The CDR3 DNA sequence: TGTGCCACCAGCAGCACCCCAGGGGGATGGACTGGAAACACCATATATTTT. The variable domain in full, with the rest retrieved from reference TRBV15 and TRBJ1-3, is DAMVIQNPRYQVTQFGKPVTLSCSQTLNHNVMYWYQQKSSQAPKLLFHYYDKDFNNEADTPDNFQSRRPNTSFCFLDIRSPGLGDTAMYLCATSSTPGGWTGNTIYFGEGSWLTVV.